This passage covers 14 T cell receptor beta chains from one sample sequenced in a study of T cell responses to AZD1222 COVID-19 vaccine. Clones were read by immunoSEQ multiplex PCR, and TCRdb kept only the in-frame ones, dropping some. Here the sample spans approximately 94,000 clones, 88% being singletons. Specimen: peripheral blood, collected on day 0 of AZD1222 vaccination. These TCRs come from an adult in good health.

The rearrangement uses TRBV13 and TRBJ2-3; 8 bases are a match to TRBD1. The germline V gene has CDR1 PRHDT and CDR2 FYEKMQ (reference sequence). This CDR3 has 17 amino acids. Trimming removed 5 bases from V and 3 bases from J; junction bases left unmatched: 13. The DNA of the CDR3 is TGTGCCAGCAGCCCCGAGCGACAGGGGCCAAGGACAGATACGCAGTATTTT. It specifies CASSPERQGPRTDTQYF.

This chain connects TRBV3-1 (or the pseudogene TRBV3-2) to TRBJ1-2; D remains ambiguous. Trimming took off 3 bases at V and 4 bases at J, with 15 bases between the two ends. Germline CDR1 LGHDT, CDR2 YNNKEL (reference sequence). The CDR3 loop spans 15 amino acids. This CDR3 is CASSHTAGLRYGYTF. DNA of the CDR3: TGTGCCAGCAGCCATACCGCAGGCCTCCGCTATGGCTACACCTTC.

This chain joins TRBV29-1 and TRBJ2-1, with a possible D match to TRBD2 (6 bases). V was pared by 5 bases and J by 4 bases, with 15 bases between. Germline-derived CDR1 and CDR2 are SQVTM and ANQGSEA. This CDR3 spans 14 amino acids. The CDR3 DNA follows: TGCAGCGTTCTGCACGGGAGTATTTACAATGAGCAGTTCTTC. Amino acids: CSVLHGSIYNEQFF.

This sequence joins TRBV7-9 and TRBJ1-2; 7 nucleotides match TRBD1. CDR3 length: 13 amino acids. V trimming: 8 bases; J trimming: 3 bases; junction bases outside the gene matches: 6. Germline loops: CDR1 SEHNR, CDR2 FQNEAQ (reference sequence). The CDR3 here is CASGVTGHYGYTF. CDR3 coding DNA: TGTGCCAGCGGTGTGACAGGGCACTATGGCTACACCTTC.

The CDR3 nucleotides are TGTGCCAGCAGTACCCTCGGGACAGGGGTTGGTGGCTACACCTTC. Translated, it gives CASSTLGTGVGGYTF. The V call is TRBV27, the J call TRBJ1-2; TRBD1 agrees at 10 bases. This CDR3 has 15 residues. With 5 bases clipped from V and 7 bases from J, the junction kept 10 bases outside the gene matches. The germline gives CDR1 MNHEY, CDR2 SMNVEV (reference sequence).

The chain combines TRBV11-2 with TRBJ2-5; tentatively, D is TRBD2 (6 bases). The CDR3 runs 18 residues. V shed 0 bases and J shed 5 bases, with 22 bases lying between them. The germline V gene encodes CDR1 SGHAT and CDR2 FQNNGV. The CDR3 DNA reads TGTGCCAGCAGCTTAGAATGGAGGGGTGGAGCAACCGGGGAGACCCAGTACTTC. Translated: CASSLEWRGGATGETQYF.

This clone was seen once. This chain uses TRBV29-1 with TRBJ1-4; tentative D call: TRBD1 (6 bases). The CDR3 has 12 residues. The germline gives CDR1 SQVTM, CDR2 ANQGSEA. V lost 7 bases to trimming and J lost 7 bases, with 13 bases between them. The CDR3 region is CSAGQGGEKLFF. CDR3 DNA sequence: TGCAGCGCTGGGCAAGGGGGTGAAAAACTGTTTTTT.

This chain uses TRBV7-9 with TRBJ2-1, with 11 bases that match TRBD2. Germline CDR1 reads SEHNR; CDR2 reads FQNEAQ (reference sequence). With 5 bases clipped from V and 4 bases from J, the junction kept 4 bases outside the gene matches. CDR3 size: 15 residues. The CDR3 reads CASSLGTSGYNEQFF. Here the CDR3 DNA reads TGTGCCAGCAGCCTTGGGACTAGCGGTTACAATGAGCAGTTCTTC.

This clone was counted ten times or more. The chain couples TRBV9 to TRBJ1-1, with 7 bases aligning to TRBD1. The CDR3 runs 13 residues. Trimming removed 0 bases from V and 4 bases from J; junction bases left unmatched: 0. In germline, CDR1 is SGDLS, CDR2 YYNGEE. The CDR3 here is CASSVGQGTEAFF. The CDR3 DNA follows: TGTGCCAGCAGCGTAGGACAGGGCACTGAAGCTTTCTTT.

The chain is built from TRBV6-5 and TRBJ1-6; no definite D call. V shed 4 bases and J shed 6 bases, with 10 bases lying between them. The CDR3 contains 14 residues. Germline assignment: CDR1 MNHEY and CDR2 SVGAGI. Here the CDR3 DNA reads TGTGCCAGCAGTTCGGGAAATCTTAATTCACCCCTCCACTTT. Translated: CASSSGNLNSPLHF.

The J gene is TRBJ1-1, the V gene TRBV4-3; possible D gene TRBD1, 5 bases. Trimming took 5 bases from V and 0 from J, leaving 10 bases between them. The CDR3 runs to 14 residues. The V gene's germline CDR1 is LGHNA and CDR2 YSLEER. This chain's CDR3 is CASSLGTVNTEAFF. For the CDR3, the DNA is TGCGCCAGCAGCTTAGGGACGGTGAACACTGAAGCTTTCTTT.

The rearrangement joins TRBV12-3 or TRBV12-4 to TRBJ1-2; tentative D call: TRBD1 (5 bases). CDR3 length: 12 amino acids. Trimming stripped 6 bases from V and 8 bases from J, with 13 bases between. The CDR3 loop is CASRSTGSGYTF. In DNA form, the CDR3 reads TGTGCCAGCAGATCTACAGGTTCCGGCTACACCTTC.

The genes are TRBV7-2 and TRBJ2-3; TRBD1 or TRBD2 may be the D gene (5 bases each). The germline gives CDR1 SGHTA, CDR2 FQGNSA. The CDR3 is 15 amino acids. V lost 11 bases and J lost 1, with 19 bases in between. For the CDR3, the DNA is TGTGCCTCCGAGTACGCCGGGGCGCGCACAGATACGCAGTATTTT. It is translated as CASEYAGARTDTQYF.

This clone came up a few times. The V and J genes are TRBV7-9 and TRBJ2-7; 10 nucleotides line up with TRBD2. Germline loops: CDR1 SEHNR, CDR2 FQNEAQ (reference sequence). V gave up 5 bases and J gave up 5 bases; unmatched junction bases: 6. This CDR3 spans 14 amino acids. The CDR3 DNA reads as TGTGCCAGCAGCACGATTCTAGCGGGAGACGAGCAGTACTTC. Amino acid sequence: CASSTILAGDEQYF.